This T cell receptor (beta chain) was recovered during a study of T-cell memory formation after mild COVID-19. The germline V gene has CDR1 SGHNT and CDR2 YENEEA. Trimming cost V 2 bases and J 4 bases, with 7 bases left between them. The CDR3 runs to 13 residues. In TCRdb, the 5' RACE reads were re-called with MiXCR into one record per CDR3 protein. This sample has about 170,000 distinct CDR3 sequences, with about an eighth found just once. A remark on this clonotype: Its target is not known.

Study observations and caveats: Pre-infection memory contained some responding clones, which suggested that cross-reactive memory had joined.

Material: PBMCs or a T cell subset sorted from them (not recorded which). This receptor was taken from a man aged 18 to 35 who had mild COVID-19 (a few samples of this study predate the infection). Cell type and time point are not known. The V gene is TRBV11-3, the J gene TRBJ2-3; no reliable D call. The CDR3 nucleotides read TGTGCCAGCAGCTTAAGACCACCAGATACGCAGTATTTT. This encodes CASSLRPPDTQYF.